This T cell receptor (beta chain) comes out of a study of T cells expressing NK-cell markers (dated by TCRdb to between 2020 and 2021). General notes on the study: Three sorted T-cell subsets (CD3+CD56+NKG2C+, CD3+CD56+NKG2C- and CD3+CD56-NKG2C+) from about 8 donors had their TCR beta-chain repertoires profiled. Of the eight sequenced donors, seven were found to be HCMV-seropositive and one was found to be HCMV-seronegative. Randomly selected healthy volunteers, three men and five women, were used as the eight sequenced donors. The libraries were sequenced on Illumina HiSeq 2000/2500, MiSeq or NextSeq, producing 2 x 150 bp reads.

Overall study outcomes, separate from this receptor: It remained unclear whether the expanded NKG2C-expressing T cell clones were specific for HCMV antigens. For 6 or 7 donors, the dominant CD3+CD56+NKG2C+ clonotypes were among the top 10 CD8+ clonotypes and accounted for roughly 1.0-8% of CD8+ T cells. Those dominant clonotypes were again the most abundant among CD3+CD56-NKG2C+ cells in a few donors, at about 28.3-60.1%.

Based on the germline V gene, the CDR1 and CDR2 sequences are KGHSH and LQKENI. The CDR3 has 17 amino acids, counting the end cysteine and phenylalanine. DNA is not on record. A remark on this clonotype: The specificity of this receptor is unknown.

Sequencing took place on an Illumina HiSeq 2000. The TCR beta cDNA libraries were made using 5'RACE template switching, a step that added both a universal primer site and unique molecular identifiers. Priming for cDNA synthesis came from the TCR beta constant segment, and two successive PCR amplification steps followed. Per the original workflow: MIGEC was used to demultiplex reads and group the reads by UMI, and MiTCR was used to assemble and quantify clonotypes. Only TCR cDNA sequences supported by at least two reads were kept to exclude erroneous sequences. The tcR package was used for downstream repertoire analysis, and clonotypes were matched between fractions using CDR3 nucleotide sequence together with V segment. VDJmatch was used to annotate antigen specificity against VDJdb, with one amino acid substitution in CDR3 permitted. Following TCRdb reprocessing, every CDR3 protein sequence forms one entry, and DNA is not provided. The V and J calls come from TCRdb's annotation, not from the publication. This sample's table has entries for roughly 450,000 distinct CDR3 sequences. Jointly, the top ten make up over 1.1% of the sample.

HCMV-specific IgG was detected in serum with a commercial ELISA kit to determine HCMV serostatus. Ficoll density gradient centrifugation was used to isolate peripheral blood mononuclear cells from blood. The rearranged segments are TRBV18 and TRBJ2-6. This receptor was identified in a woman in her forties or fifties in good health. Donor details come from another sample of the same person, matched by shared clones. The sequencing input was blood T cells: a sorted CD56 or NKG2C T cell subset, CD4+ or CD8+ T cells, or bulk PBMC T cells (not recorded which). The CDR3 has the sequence CASSPPRAGSGANVLTF. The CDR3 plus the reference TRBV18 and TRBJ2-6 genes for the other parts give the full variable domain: NAGVMQNPRHLVRRRGQEARLRCSPMKGHSHVYWYRQLPEEGLKFMVYLQKENIIDESGMPKERFSAEFPKEGPSILRIQQVVRGDSAAYFCASSPPRAGSGANVLTFGAGSRLTVL.